Following are 21 T cell receptor beta chains from one sample sequenced in a study of T-cell memory formation after mild COVID-19. One entry per CDR3 protein, called by TCRdb with MiXCR from the 5' RACE reads. The sample lists 350,000 or so distinct CDR3 sequences, 13% seen once, with over 20% in the top ten. Sequencing used PBMCs or a T cell subset sorted from them (not recorded which). These receptors originate from a man aged 18 to 30 who had mild COVID-19 (a few samples of this study predate the infection). Cell type and time point are not known.

This clonotype was found many times. This chain links TRBV5-6 with TRBJ2-1; D gene unclear. CDR3 length: 12 residues. From germline, CDR1 is SGHDT and CDR2 YYEEEE. The V and J ends lost 5 bases and 7 bases respectively, with 10 bases between them. The CDR3 coding sequence is TGTGCCAGCAGTCTCAGGTCGAATGAGCAGTTCTTC. Amino acids: CASSLRSNEQFF.

The table lists this clonotype with many counts. The rearrangement joins TRBV6-2 or TRBV6-3 to TRBJ2-1; D is unresolved. Germline V lookup: CDR1 MNHEY, CDR2 SVGEGT. Trimming took 10 bases from V and 6 from J, leaving 16 bases between them. CDR3 length: 13 residues. The CDR3 sequence is CATLQIGFNEQFF. CDR3 in DNA: TGTGCCACCTTACAGATTGGGTTCAATGAGCAGTTCTTC.

Many counts were recorded for this clonotype. V gene TRBV9 combines with J gene TRBJ2-5; 8 bases line up with TRBD2. The V and J ends lost 4 bases and 2 bases, in that order; junction bases with no gene match: 7. CDR3 size: 15 residues. The germline gives CDR1 SGDLS, CDR2 YYNGEE. The CDR3, as DNA: TGTGCCAGCAGCTCCGGCGGGGGGAGGCAAGAGACCCAGTACTTC. Amino acid sequence: CASSSGGGRQETQYF.

The rearrangement joins TRBV20-1 to TRBJ2-2; no clear D. The CDR3 spans 13 residues. The V end lost 1 base, the J end lost 4 bases, and 7 bases lay between the germline ends. Germline-derived CDR1 and CDR2 are DFQATT and SNEGSKA (reference sequence). This CDR3 reads CSARAPTTGELFF. The CDR3 bases are TGCAGTGCTAGAGCTCCGACCACCGGGGAGCTGTTTTTT.

The V call is TRBV27, the J call TRBJ1-2, with a possible D match to TRBD1 (6 bases). Germline CDR1 is MNHEY and CDR2 is SMNVEV (reference sequence). The germline V and J ends were trimmed by 5 bases and 8 bases, with 15 bases remaining between them. This CDR3 region has 13 residues. The CDR3 protein is CASSANRVEGYTF. The CDR3 nucleotides are TGTGCCAGCAGTGCCAACAGGGTAGAGGGCTACACCTTC.

V gene TRBV29-1 combines with J gene TRBJ2-4, with a possible D match to TRBD2 (7 bases). Per germline, CDR1 SQVTM and CDR2 ANQGSEA. The CDR3 spans 16 residues. The V end was cut by 2 bases, the J end by 1 base, with 15 bases between. The CDR3 DNA reads TGCAGCGTTGAATATGGGAGGGGGTCGGCCAAAAACATTCAGTACTTC. Protein product: CSVEYGRGSAKNIQYF.

A word on this clonotype: Germline is not matched at one junction end, which may reflect a read error. The chain combines TRBV15 with TRBJ2-7; 9 bases are a match to TRBD1. CDR1 is LNHNV, CDR2 YYDKDF, per germline (reference sequence). This CDR3 contains 16 residues. CDR3 region: CATSGELGTGLYEQYF. The CDR3 DNA reads TGTGCCACCAGCGGAGAGCTTGGGACAGGGCTCTACGAGCAGTACTTC.

This clonotype came up a few times. This chain uses TRBV7-2 with TRBJ2-3; the D is unclear. V was shortened by 5 bases and J by 1 base, with 10 bases between the two germline ends. The CDR3 is made up of 14 amino acids. Germline assignment: CDR1 SGHTA and CDR2 FQGNSA. The DNA for the CDR3 is TGTGCCAGCAGCCACCGGGTCGGCACAGATACGCAGTATTTT. Translation gives CASSHRVGTDTQYF.

This clonotype was picked up a small number of times. Here the CDR3 reads CASSYLGQGPQPQHF. DNA for the CDR3: TGTGCCAGCAGTTACCTCGGACAGGGGCCTCAGCCCCAGCATTTT. V usage is TRBV6-2 or TRBV6-3 and J usage is TRBJ1-5; 9 bases align to TRBD1. The J segment lost 6 bases and the V segment lost 2 bases, leaving 5 bases of the junction unmatched. CDR1 MNHEY and CDR2 SVGEGT come from the germline V gene. This CDR3 contains 15 residues.

This clonotype was seen a handful of times. This chain connects TRBV5-1 to TRBJ1-1; D may be TRBD1 (6 bases). Germline V gene data show CDR1 as SGHRS and CDR2 as YFSETQ. This CDR3 is built from 15 residues. V gave up 0 bases and J gave up 5 bases, with 14 bases separating them. In DNA form, the CDR3 reads TGCGCCAGCAGCTTGGTGGGAGGGGGGCTAACTGAAGCTTTCTTT. Encoded protein: CASSLVGGGLTEAFF.

The chain recombines TRBV10-1 with TRBJ1-2; 8 bases fit TRBD1. Germline V lookup: CDR1 WNHNN, CDR2 SYGVQD (reference sequence). The junction had 11 bases not matched to a gene; V was cut back by 7 bases and J by 4 bases. The CDR3 covers 15 residues. CDR3: CASTDGQGAFYGYTF. The CDR3 coding sequence is TGCGCCAGCACCGATGGACAGGGCGCCTTCTATGGCTACACCTTC.

This clonotype has a handful of counts. The rearrangement uses TRBV12-3 or TRBV12-4 and TRBJ1-4, with a weak D call TRBD1 (6 bases). Between the trimmed V and J ends, which lost 3 bases and 5 bases, there was a span of 7 bases. The CDR3 consists of 13 residues. In nucleotides, the CDR3 is TGTGCCAGCAGTTTGAGGGGGAATGAAAAACTGTTTTTT. It yields the protein CASSLRGNEKLFF.

This clonotype came up many times. The V and J genes are TRBV7-2 and TRBJ1-5; no clear D. V lost 2 bases and J lost 4, with 12 bases in between. The V gene's germline CDR1 is SGHTA and CDR2 FQGNSA. The CDR3 loop spans 15 amino acids. The CDR3 region is CASSLFAVPNQPQHF. In DNA form, the CDR3 reads TGTGCCAGCAGCTTATTCGCAGTACCTAATCAGCCCCAGCATTTT. Drawing the rest from reference TRBV7-2 and TRBJ1-5, the complete variable domain is GAGVSQSPSNKVTEKGKDVELRCDPISGHTALYWYRQSLGQGLEFLIYFQGNSAPDKSGLPSDRFSAERTGGSVSTLTIQRTQQEDSAVYLCASSLFAVPNQPQHFGDGTRLSIL.

The chain uses TRBV12-3 or TRBV12-4 and TRBJ2-2; 9 bases align to TRBD1. CDR3 length: 17 residues. V shed 1 base and J 5 bases; nucleotides not matched to a gene: 8. CDR3 residues: CASSLGLGQGRTGELFF. DNA for the CDR3: TGTGCCAGCAGTTTAGGCTTGGGACAGGGCAGGACCGGGGAGCTGTTTTTT.

This chain links TRBV5-1 with TRBJ2-5; D is possibly TRBD2 (6 bases). V lost 0 bases and J 4 bases, leaving 13 bases between the germline ends. The CDR3 length is 15 residues. Germline V gene data show CDR1 as SGHRS and CDR2 as YFSETQ. In DNA, the CDR3 is TGCGCCAGCAGCTTGGCCCAGGGAGGAGGAGAGACCCAGTACTTC. This codes for CASSLAQGGGETQYF. Using reference TRBV5-1 and TRBJ2-5 for the parts outside the CDR3, the full variable domain is KAGVTQTPRYLIKTRGQQVTLSCSPISGHRSVSWYQQTPGQGLQFLFEYFSETQRNKGNFPGRFSGRQFSNSRSEMNVSTLELGDSALYLCASSLAQGGGETQYFGPGTRLLVL.

The chain uses TRBV20-1 and TRBJ2-7; 9 bases are a match to TRBD2. Per the germline V gene, CDR1 is DFQATT and CDR2 is SNEGSKA (reference sequence). The CDR3 loop spans 15 amino acids. V was clipped by 5 bases and J by 0 bases; unmatched bases: 8. As DNA, the CDR3 is TGCAGTGCTGATGAGCGGGGGGTAAGCTCCTACGAGCAGTACGTC. Protein product: CSADERGVSSYEQYV.

This clonotype was counted many times. The gene calls are TRBV5-5 and TRBJ2-5; TRBD2 matches at 9 bases. This CDR3 region has 17 residues. Germline-derived CDR1 and CDR2 are SGHKS and YYEKEE (reference sequence). V shed 3 bases and J 5 bases; nucleotides not matched to a gene: 14. The CDR3 reads CASSSPTSGGGAETQYF. The CDR3 bases are TGTGCCAGCAGCTCGCCGACTAGCGGCGGAGGGGCCGAGACCCAGTACTTC.

Remarks on this clonotype: The junction departs from germline at one end; a sequencing error may be responsible. The J gene is TRBJ2-7, the V gene TRBV2; TRBD2 matches at 7 bases. Germline V gene sequence: CDR1 SNHLY, CDR2 FYNNEI. The CDR3 covers 13 residues. The CDR3: CASSESQPGGLGF. Here the CDR3 DNA reads TGTGCCAGCAGCGAATCCCAGCCGGGGGGACTGGGCTTC.

The rearrangement links TRBV5-1 to TRBJ1-6; D gene uncertain. The V end was cut by 4 bases, the J end by 7 bases, with 12 bases between. Looked up from germline, CDR1 is SGHRS and CDR2 is YFSETQ. The CDR3 loop spans 14 amino acids. In DNA, the CDR3 is TGCGCCAGCAGCCCGGGTGCGGGGAATTCACCCCTCCACTTT. The encoded protein is CASSPGAGNSPLHF. Full variable domain (rest looked up from reference TRBV5-1 and TRBJ1-6): KAGVTQTPRYLIKTRGQQVTLSCSPISGHRSVSWYQQTPGQGLQFLFEYFSETQRNKGNFPGRFSGRQFSNSRSEMNVSTLELGDSALYLCASSPGAGNSPLHFGNGTRLTVT.

This chain joins TRBV6-1 and TRBJ1-5; tentatively, D is TRBD1 (5 bases). Trimming removed 7 bases at V and 1 base at J, with 8 bases between. The germline gives CDR1 MNHNS, CDR2 SASEGT. The CDR3 is 13 residues long. The CDR3 here is CASKWDSNQPQHF. CDR3 coding DNA: TGTGCCAGCAAGTGGGACAGCAATCAGCCCCAGCATTTT.

This clonotype was observed a handful of times. This chain uses TRBV6-5 with TRBJ1-1; D is possibly TRBD1 (6 bases). V shed 6 bases and J shed 1 base, with 18 bases lying between them. The CDR3 is made up of 16 amino acids. CDR1 is MNHEY, CDR2 SVGAGI, per germline. The CDR3 DNA reads as TGTGCCAGCAGCCGAGGTTGGGGGGCGGCGAACACTGAAGCTTTCTTT. The encoded protein is CASSRGWGAANTEAFF.